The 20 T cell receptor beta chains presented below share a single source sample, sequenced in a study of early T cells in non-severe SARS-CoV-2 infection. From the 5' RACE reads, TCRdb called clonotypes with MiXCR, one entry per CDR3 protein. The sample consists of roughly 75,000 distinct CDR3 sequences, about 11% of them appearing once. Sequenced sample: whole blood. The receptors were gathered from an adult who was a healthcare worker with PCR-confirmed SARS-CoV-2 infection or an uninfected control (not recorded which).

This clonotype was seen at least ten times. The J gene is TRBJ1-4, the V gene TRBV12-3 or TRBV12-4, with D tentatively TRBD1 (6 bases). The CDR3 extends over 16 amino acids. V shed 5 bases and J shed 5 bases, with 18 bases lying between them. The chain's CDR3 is CASSTNFGQTNEKLFF. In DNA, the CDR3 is TGTGCCAGCAGTACTAACTTTGGACAGACAAATGAAAAACTGTTTTTT.

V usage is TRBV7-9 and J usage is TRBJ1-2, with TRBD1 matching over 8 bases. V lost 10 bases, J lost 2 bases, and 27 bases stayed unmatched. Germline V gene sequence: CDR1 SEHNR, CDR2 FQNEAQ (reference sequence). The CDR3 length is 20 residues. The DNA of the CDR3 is TGTGCCATCCCACCCAACTTCCCCCGCAGGACAGGGACAAGGAACTATGGCTACACCTTC. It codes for CAIPPNFPRRTGTRNYGYTF.

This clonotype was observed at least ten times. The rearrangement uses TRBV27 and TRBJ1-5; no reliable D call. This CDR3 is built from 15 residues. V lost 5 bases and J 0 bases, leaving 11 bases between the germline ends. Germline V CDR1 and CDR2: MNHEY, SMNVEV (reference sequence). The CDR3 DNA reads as TGTGCCAGCAGTCCCCTTGGCAGTAGCAATCAGCCCCAGCATTTT. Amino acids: CASSPLGSSNQPQHF.

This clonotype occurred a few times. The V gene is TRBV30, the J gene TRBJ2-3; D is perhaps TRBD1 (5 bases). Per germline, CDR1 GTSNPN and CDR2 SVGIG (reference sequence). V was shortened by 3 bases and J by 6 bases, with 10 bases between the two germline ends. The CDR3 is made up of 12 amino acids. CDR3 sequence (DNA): TGTGCCTGGAGGGGGCGAAGTGATACGCAGTATTTT. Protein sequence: CAWRGRSDTQYF.

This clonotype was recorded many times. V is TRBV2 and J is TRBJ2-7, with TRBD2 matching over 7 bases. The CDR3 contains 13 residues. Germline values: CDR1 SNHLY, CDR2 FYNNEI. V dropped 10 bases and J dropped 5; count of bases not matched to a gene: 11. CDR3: CAMKASGHDEQYF. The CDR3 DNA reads TGTGCCATGAAGGCTAGCGGTCACGACGAGCAGTACTTC. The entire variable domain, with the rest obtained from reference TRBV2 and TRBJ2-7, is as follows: EPEVTQTPSHQVTQMGQEVILRCVPISNHLYFYWYRQILGQKVEFLVSFYNNEISEKSEIFDDQFSVERPDGSNFTLKIRSTKLEDSAMYFCAMKASGHDEQYFGPGTRLTVT.

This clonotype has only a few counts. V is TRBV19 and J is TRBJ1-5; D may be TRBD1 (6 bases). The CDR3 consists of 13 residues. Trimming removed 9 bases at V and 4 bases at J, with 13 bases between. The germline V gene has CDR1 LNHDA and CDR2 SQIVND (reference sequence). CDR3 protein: CASQGQGNQPQHF. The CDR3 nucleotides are TGTGCCAGCCAGGGGCAGGGAAATCAGCCCCAGCATTTT.

The CDR3 sequence: CASSLEDLYEQYF. Written as DNA, the CDR3 is TGCGCCAGCAGCTTGGAGGACCTATACGAGCAGTACTTC. The chain carries TRBV5-1 and TRBJ2-7; the D is unclear. CDR1 SGHRS and CDR2 YFSETQ come from the germline V gene. The CDR3 totals 13 residues. V was trimmed by 0 bases and J by 4 bases, leaving 8 bases between them.

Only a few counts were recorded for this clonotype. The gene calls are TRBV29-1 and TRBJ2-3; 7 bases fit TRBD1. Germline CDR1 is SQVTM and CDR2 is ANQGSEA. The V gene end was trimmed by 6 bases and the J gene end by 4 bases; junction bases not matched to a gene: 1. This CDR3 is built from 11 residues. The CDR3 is CSVTGADTQYF. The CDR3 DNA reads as TGCAGCGTCACAGGGGCAGATACGCAGTATTTT.

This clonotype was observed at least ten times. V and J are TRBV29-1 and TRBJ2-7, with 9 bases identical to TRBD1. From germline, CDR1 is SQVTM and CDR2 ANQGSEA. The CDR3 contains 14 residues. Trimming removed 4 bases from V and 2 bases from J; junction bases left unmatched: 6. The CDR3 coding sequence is TGCAGCGTTGTGCGGGACAGGGCCCCCTACGAGCAGTACTTC. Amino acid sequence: CSVVRDRAPYEQYF.

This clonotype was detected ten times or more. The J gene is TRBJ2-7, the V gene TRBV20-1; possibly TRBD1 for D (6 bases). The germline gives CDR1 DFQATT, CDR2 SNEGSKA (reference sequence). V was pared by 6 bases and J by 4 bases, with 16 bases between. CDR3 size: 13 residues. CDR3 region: CSARGGLTYEQYF. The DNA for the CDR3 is TGCAGTGCCCGTGGGGGCCTTACATACGAGCAGTACTTC.

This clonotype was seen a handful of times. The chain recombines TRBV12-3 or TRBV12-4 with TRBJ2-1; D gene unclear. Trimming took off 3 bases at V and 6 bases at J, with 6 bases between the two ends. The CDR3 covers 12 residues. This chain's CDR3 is CASSFIGNEQFF. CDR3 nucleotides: TGTGCCAGCAGTTTTATCGGCAATGAGCAGTTCTTC.

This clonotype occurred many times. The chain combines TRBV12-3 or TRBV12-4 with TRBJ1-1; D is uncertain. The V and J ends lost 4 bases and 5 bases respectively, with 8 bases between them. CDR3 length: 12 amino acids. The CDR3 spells CASSSSGTEAFF. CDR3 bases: TGTGCCAGCAGTTCGTCGGGGACTGAAGCTTTCTTT.

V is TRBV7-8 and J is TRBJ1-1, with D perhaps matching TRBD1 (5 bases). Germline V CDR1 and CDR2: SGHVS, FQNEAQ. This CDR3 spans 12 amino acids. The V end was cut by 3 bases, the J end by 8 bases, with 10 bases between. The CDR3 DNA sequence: TGTGCCAGCAGCTTCGACAGTGGGGAAGCTTTCTTT. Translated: CASSFDSGEAFF.

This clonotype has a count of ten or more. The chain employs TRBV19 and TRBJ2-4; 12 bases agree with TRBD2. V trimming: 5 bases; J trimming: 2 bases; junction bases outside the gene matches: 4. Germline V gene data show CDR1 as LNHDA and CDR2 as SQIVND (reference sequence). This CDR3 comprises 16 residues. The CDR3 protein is CASSPLAGGSKNIQYF. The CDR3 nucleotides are TGTGCCAGTAGTCCACTAGCGGGGGGCTCCAAAAACATTCAGTACTTC.

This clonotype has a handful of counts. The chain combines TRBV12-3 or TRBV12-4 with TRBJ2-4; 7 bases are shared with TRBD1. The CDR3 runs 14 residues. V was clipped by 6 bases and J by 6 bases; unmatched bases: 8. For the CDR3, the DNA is TGTGCCAGCAGCCCCGACAGGGTCTCAAACATTCAGTACTTC. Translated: CASSPDRVSNIQYF.

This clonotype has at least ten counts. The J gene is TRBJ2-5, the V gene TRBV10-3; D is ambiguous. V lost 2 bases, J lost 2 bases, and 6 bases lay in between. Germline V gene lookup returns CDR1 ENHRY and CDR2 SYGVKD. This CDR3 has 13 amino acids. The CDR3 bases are TGTGCCATCAGTGAGCCGAGGCAAGAGACCCAGTACTTC. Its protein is CAISEPRQETQYF.

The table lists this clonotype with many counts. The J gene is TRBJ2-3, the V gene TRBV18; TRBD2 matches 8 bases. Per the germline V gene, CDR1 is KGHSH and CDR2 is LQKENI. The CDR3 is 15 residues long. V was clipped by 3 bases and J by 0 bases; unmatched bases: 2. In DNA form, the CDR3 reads TGTGCCAGCTCACCCAGCGGGGGAAGCACAGATACGCAGTATTTT. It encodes CASSPSGGSTDTQYF.

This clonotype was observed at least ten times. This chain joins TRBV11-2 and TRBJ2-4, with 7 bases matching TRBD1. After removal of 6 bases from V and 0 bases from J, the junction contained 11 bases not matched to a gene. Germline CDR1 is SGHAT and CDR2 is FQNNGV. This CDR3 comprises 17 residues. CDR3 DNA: TGTGCCAGCAGACCTACGACAGGGACCCTAGCCAAAAACATTCAGTACTTC. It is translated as CASRPTTGTLAKNIQYF. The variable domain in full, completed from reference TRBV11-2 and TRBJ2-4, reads EAGVAQSPRYKIIEKRQSVAFWCNPISGHATLYWYQQILGQGPKLLIQFQNNGVVDDSQLPKDRFSAERLKGVDSTLKIQPAKLEDSAVYLCASRPTTGTLAKNIQYFGAGTRLSVL.

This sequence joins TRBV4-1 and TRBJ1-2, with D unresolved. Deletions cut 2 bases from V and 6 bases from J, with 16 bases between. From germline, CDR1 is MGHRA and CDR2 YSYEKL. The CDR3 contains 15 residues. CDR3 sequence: CASSQSPTSTNGYTF. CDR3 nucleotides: TGCGCCAGCAGCCAATCGCCTACGAGTACAAATGGCTACACCTTC.

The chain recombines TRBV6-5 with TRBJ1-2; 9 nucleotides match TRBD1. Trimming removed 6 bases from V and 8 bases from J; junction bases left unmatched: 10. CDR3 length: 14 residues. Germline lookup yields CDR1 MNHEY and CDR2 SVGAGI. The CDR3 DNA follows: TGTGCCAGCAGCACGCCCGACAGGGGGGTAGGCTACACCTTC. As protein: CASSTPDRGVGYTF.